These 15 T cell receptor beta chains were sequenced from one sample in a study of STAT5B mutations in CD4+ large granular lymphocyte leukemia. The method was immunoSEQ multiplex PCR; TCRdb's version includes in-frame clones alone and lacks a portion of them. The table includes tens of thousands of clones, 74% detected once. Sequenced sample: CD4+ T cells from blood buffy coats. The receptors stem from a human donor in good health.

The V call is TRBV29-1, the J call TRBJ2-3; perhaps TRBD2 as D (5 bases). Per germline, CDR1 SQVTM and CDR2 ANQGSEA. Trimming took off 4 bases at V and 8 bases at J, with 13 bases between the two ends. CDR3 size: 12 residues. CDR3 loop: CSVVEGAGTQYF. The CDR3 DNA sequence: TGCAGCGTTGTCGAGGGCGCGGGTACGCAGTATTTT.

The genes are TRBV2 and TRBJ2-1; 7 nucleotides agree with TRBD2. Germline CDR1 SNHLY, CDR2 FYNNEI. The CDR3 spans 15 residues. Trimming removed 4 bases from V and 7 bases from J; junction bases left unmatched: 10. The DNA of the CDR3 is TGTGCCAGCAGTGTATGGCTAGCGGCGGGAAATGAGCAGTTCTTC. It codes for CASSVWLAAGNEQFF.

The genes are TRBV19 and TRBJ2-3; no definite D call. CDR3 length: 13 amino acids. V lost 7 bases and J 0 bases, leaving 8 bases between the germline ends. The V gene's germline CDR1 is LNHDA and CDR2 SQIVND (reference sequence). Here the CDR3 DNA reads TGTGCCAGTATGAGGCCGAGCACAGATACGCAGTATTTT. Translated, it gives CASMRPSTDTQYF.

This clone has just one count. The identical CDR3 is also encoded by other nucleotide sequences in the sample. The chain carries TRBV4-1 and TRBJ2-5; 10 bases map to TRBD2. This CDR3 has 15 residues. The germline CDR1 and CDR2 sequences are MGHRA and YSYEKL. Unmatched junction bases numbered 5, after V lost 2 bases and J lost 5 bases. In DNA form, the CDR3 reads TGCGCCAGCAGCCAAAAGCGGGGGGGCCGCGAGACCCAGTACTTC. Translation: CASSQKRGGRETQYF.

The V call is TRBV18, the J call TRBJ1-2, with TRBD1 as a possible D gene (6 bases). The ends were cut back, 0 bases at V and 8 bases at J, with 13 bases in the middle. Germline loops: CDR1 KGHSH, CDR2 LQKENI. This CDR3 region has 14 residues. The CDR3 spells CASSPPMGAAGYTF. CDR3 nucleotide sequence: TGTGCCAGCTCACCACCGATGGGGGCAGCGGGCTACACCTTC.

This chain uses TRBV30 with TRBJ2-7, with D perhaps TRBD2 (6 bases). Trimming left V 5 bases short and J 3 bases short, with 20 bases between. The CDR3 is 15 residues long. CDR1 is GTSNPN and CDR2 is SVGIG in the germline V gene (reference sequence). For the CDR3, the DNA is TGTGCCTGGGCACCAGGTCTCGGGGGTGACTACGAGCAGTACTTC. This encodes CAWAPGLGGDYEQYF.

There are a few counts of this clone. The genes are TRBV11-2 and TRBJ2-7; 10 bases line up with TRBD2. The length of the CDR3 is 20 residues. CDR1 is SGHAT and CDR2 is FQNNGV in the germline V gene. V shed 0 bases, J shed 5 bases, and the junction held 19 bases outside the gene matches. CDR3 DNA: TGTGCCAGCAGCTTAGAGCTCCAACCCTTAGCGGGGGGTTCCGTCGACGAGCAGTACGTC. It specifies CASSLELQPLAGGSVDEQYV.

This clone was picked up a small number of times. V gene TRBV6-5 combines with J gene TRBJ2-5; TRBD2 agrees at 7 bases. V shed 7 bases and J 4 bases; nucleotides not matched to a gene: 6. The CDR3 has 13 amino acids. CDR1 and CDR2 from the germline V gene are MNHEY and SVGAGI. CDR3 nucleotide sequence: TGTGCCAGCACCGCCCCGGGGGGAGAGACCCAGTACTTC. Amino acids: CASTAPGGETQYF.

The chain employs TRBV10-2 and TRBJ1-5; 11 nucleotides agree with TRBD1. This CDR3 contains 15 residues. The germline gives CDR1 WSHSY, CDR2 SAAADI. V dropped 2 bases and J dropped 6; count of bases not matched to a gene: 3. The CDR3 DNA reads TGCGCCAGCAGTGAGCGGACAGGGGGCAGTCAGCCCCAGCATTTT. The encoded protein is CASSERTGGSQPQHF.

V usage is TRBV5-1 and J usage is TRBJ1-4; no definite D call. CDR3 size: 16 residues. Trimming left V 1 base short and J 0 bases short, with 10 bases between. The V gene's germline CDR1 is SGHRS and CDR2 YFSETQ. DNA of the CDR3: TGCGCCAGCAGCTTGAGAGGGTTGGCAACTAATGAAAAACTGTTTTTT. Its protein product is CASSLRGLATNEKLFF.

V and J are TRBV10-2 and TRBJ2-1; 7 bases match TRBD2. Germline CDR1 is WSHSY and CDR2 is SAAADI. V lost 8 bases, J lost 4 bases, and 8 bases stayed unmatched. The CDR3 spans 14 residues. The CDR3 loop reads CASRGLLLYNEQFF. The CDR3 DNA reads TGCGCCAGCCGGGGACTACTATTATACAATGAGCAGTTCTTC.

The CDR3 nucleotides read TGTGCCAGCAGCTTGGGCAGAGAGCAGTACGTC. Its protein is CASSLGREQYV. The chain is built from TRBV5-4 and TRBJ2-7; D gene unclear. The CDR3 is made up of 11 amino acids. Germline CDR1 is SGHNT and CDR2 is YYREEE (reference sequence). With 0 bases removed from V and 7 bases from J, the gap between germline ends came to 5 bases.

The rearrangement joins TRBV19 to TRBJ1-2; 8 bases are shared with TRBD1. The CDR3 covers 14 residues. Germline lookup yields CDR1 LNHDA and CDR2 SQIVND (reference sequence). Trimming removed 7 bases from V and 1 base from J; junction bases left unmatched: 5. The CDR3 DNA is TGTGCCAGTACCTGGACAGGGCTTAACTATGGCTACACCTTC. Translating it yields CASTWTGLNYGYTF.

The chain joins TRBV18 to TRBJ1-2; 12 bases map to TRBD1. With 3 bases clipped from V and 7 bases from J, the junction kept 3 bases outside the gene matches. Germline assignment: CDR1 KGHSH and CDR2 LQKENI. This CDR3 region has 14 residues. CDR3 sequence (DNA): TGTGCCAGCTCACCGGGACAGGGGGCTGGTGGCTACACCTTC. Translating it yields CASSPGQGAGGYTF.

This clone has more than one count but fewer than ten. This rearrangement joins TRBV7-2 to TRBJ1-2; D gene ambiguous. V lost 5 bases to trimming and J lost 0 bases, with 10 bases between them. Germline V gives CDR1 SGHTA, CDR2 FQGNSA. This CDR3 spans 14 amino acids. The CDR3 DNA is TGTGCCAGCAGCCCAGGACCTTCTAACTATGGCTACACCTTC. This encodes CASSPGPSNYGYTF.